Listed here is a single T cell receptor beta chain. No antigen is known for it. TCRdb reprocessed the 5' RACE reads via MiXCR and lists one record per CDR3 protein. The table has some 140,000 distinct CDR3 sequences, 8% to 9% seen once. The sample belongs to a study of CD8 T cells in ankylosing spondylitis. General observations from the study: One TCR beta motif, made up of roughly eight highly homologous variants, appeared characteristic of ankylosing spondylitis blood.

The V end lost 5 bases, the J end lost 0 bases, and 10 bases lay between the germline ends. The CDR3 runs to 14 residues. The chain links TRBV12-3 or TRBV12-4 to TRBJ1-1, with no clear D. Sequences were obtained from synovial fluid, either unsorted or a sorted T cell fraction (not recorded which). This receptor was obtained from a male donor with ankylosing spondylitis. The CDR3 here is CASSVFRLNTEAFF. The DNA for the CDR3 is TGTGCCAGCAGTGTGTTCCGTTTGAACACTGAAGCTTTCTTT.